This T cell receptor (beta chain) was sequenced during a study of naive and memory T cell subsets. Study conclusions and caveats: There was no ground truth to check naive and memory subset results. Over 95% of naive TCR sequences appeared only once after error correction, unlike memory subsets. Possibly reflecting memory cells re-expressing CD45RA, a few larger clonotypes occurred in naive repertoires, especially CD8.

The CDR3 is 12 residues long. Germline CDR1 reads SGHNT; CDR2 reads YYREEE (reference sequence). CD4 T cells were positively selected, then CD8 T cells from the CD4-negative fraction. Cells stained for CD3, CD4, CD8, CD45RA, CD27 and viability were sorted into four CD45RA/CD27 subsets. Notes on this clonotype: Its antigen is unknown. Germline and junction disagree at one end, which may indicate a read error.

Both TRBC1 and TRBC2 were covered by a beta constant-region primer of two equimolar oligonucleotides. Nested alpha and beta constant-region primers with the SP2 primer drove four PCR rounds on ligated cDNA. TCRdb analysed the UMI-ligation and nested PCR reads with MiXCR anew, one entry per CDR3 protein. The sample holds roughly 97,000 distinct CDR3 sequences, approximately 14% seen once. Sequencing was done on a sample of naive CD8+ T cells from blood. The receptor comes from a human donor in good health. The V and J genes are TRBV5-4 and TRBJ2-1, with 7 bases matching TRBD2. The chain's CDR3 is CASMRSGRAPHF. CDR3 sequence (DNA): TGTGCCAGCATGAGGTCTGGGAGGGCCCCCCACTTC.